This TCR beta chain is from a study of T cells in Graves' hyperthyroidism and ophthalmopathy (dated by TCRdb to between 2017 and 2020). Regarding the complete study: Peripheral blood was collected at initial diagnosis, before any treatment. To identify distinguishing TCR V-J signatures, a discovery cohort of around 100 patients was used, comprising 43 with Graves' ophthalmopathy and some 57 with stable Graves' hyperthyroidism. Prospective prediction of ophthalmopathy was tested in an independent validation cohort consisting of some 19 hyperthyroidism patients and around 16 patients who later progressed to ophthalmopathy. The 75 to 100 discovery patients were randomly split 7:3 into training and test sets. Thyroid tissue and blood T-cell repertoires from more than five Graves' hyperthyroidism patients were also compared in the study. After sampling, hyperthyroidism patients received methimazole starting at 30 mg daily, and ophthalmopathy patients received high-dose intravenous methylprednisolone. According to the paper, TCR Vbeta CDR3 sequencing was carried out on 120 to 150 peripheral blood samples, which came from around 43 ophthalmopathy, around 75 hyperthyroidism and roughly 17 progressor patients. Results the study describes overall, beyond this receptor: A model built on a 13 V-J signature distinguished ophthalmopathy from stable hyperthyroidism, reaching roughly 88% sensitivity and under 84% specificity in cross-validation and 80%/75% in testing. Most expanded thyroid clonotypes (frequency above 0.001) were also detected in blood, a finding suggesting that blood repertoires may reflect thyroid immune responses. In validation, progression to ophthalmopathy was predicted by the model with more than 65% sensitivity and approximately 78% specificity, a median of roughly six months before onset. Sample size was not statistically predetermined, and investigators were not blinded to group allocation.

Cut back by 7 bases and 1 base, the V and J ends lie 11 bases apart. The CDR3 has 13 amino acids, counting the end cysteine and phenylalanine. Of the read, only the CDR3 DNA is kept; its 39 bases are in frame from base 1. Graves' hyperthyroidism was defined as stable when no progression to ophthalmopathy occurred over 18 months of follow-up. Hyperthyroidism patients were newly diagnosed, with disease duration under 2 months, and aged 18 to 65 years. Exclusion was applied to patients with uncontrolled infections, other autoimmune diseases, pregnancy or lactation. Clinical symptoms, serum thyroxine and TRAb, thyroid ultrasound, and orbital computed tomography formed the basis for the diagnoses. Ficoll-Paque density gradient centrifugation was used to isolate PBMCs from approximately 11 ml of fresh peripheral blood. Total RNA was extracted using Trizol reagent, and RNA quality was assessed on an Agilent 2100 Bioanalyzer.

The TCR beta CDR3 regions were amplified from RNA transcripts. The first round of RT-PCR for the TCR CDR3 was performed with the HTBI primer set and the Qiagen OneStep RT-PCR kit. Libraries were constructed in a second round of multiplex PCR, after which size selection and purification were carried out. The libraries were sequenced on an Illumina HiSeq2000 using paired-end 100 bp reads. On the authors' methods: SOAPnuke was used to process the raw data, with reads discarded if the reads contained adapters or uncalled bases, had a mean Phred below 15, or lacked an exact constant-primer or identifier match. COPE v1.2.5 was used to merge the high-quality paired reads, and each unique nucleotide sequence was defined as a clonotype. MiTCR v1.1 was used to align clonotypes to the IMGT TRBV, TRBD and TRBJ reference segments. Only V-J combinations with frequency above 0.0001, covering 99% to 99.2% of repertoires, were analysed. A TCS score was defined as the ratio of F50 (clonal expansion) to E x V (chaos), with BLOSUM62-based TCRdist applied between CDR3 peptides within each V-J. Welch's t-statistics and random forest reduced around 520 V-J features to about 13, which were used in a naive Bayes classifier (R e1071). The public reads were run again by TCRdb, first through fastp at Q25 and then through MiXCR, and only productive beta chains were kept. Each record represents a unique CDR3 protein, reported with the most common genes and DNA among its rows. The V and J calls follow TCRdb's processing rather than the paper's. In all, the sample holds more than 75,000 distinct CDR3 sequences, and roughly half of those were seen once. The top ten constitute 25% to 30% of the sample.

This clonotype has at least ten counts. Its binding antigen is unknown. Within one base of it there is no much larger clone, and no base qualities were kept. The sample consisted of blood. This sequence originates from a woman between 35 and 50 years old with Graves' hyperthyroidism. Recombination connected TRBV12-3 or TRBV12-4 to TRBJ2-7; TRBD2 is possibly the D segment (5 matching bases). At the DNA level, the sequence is TGTGCCAGCAAGTCAGCGGCTTCCTACGAGCAGTACTTC. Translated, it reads CASKSAASYEQYF.